This TCR beta chain stems from a study of CD8 T cells in ankylosing spondylitis. General observations from the study: A TCR beta motif of roughly eight highly homologous variants appeared characteristic of ankylosing spondylitis blood. Within peripheral blood, clones linked to disease were CD8+ and relatively rare.

Quantitative molecular-barcoded 5'-RACE generated the TCR beta libraries. TCRdb used MiXCR to reprocess the 5' RACE reads, holding one entry per CDR3 protein. The sample consists of around 340,000 distinct CDR3 sequences, over 12% of them appearing once. This clonotype occurred a few times. The antigen is undetermined. This clonotype was sampled from a male donor with ankylosing spondylitis or in good health (not recorded which). Sequences were obtained from blood, either unsorted or a sorted T cell fraction (not recorded which).

CDR3 amino acids: CAIRPTSGASWEQYF. The CDR3 coding sequence is TGTGCCATCAGACCGACTAGCGGGGCGTCTTGGGAGCAGTACTTC. This sequence joins TRBV10-3 and TRBJ2-7, with 11 positions matching TRBD2. This CDR3 has 15 residues. The trim removed 6 bases at V and 7 bases at J, leaving 11 bases unmatched. In germline, CDR1 is ENHRY, CDR2 SYGVKD.